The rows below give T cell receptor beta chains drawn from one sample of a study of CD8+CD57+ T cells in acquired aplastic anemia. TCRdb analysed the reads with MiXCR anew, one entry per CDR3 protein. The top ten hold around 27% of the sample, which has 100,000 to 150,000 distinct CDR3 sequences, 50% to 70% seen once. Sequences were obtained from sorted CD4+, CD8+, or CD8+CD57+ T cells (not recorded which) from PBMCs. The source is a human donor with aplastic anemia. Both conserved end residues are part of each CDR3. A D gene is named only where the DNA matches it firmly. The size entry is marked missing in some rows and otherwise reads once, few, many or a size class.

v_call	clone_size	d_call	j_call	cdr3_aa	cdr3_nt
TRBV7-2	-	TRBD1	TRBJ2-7	CASSSQTGGSYEQYF	TGTGCCAGCAGCTCGCAGACAGGGGGTTCCTACGAGCAGTACTTC
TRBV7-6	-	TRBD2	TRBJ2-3	CASSQVGTSGTDTQYF	TGTGCCAGCAGCCAAGTGGGGACTAGCGGCACAGATACGCAGTATTTT
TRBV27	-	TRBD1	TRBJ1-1	CASSYRGMNTEAFF	TGTGCCAGCAGTTACAGGGGAATGAACACTGAAGCTTTCTTT
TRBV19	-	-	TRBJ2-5	CASSRTEQETQYF	TGTGCCAGTAGTAGAACAGAACAAGAGACCCAGTACTTC
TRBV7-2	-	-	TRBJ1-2	CASSWAGYGYTF	TGTGCCAGCAGCTGGGCCGGCTATGGCTACACCTTC
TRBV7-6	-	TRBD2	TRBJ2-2	CASSRRQRDGELFF	TGTGCCAGCAGCCGGAGACAGCGGGACGGGGAGCTGTTTTTT
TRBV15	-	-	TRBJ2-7	CATSRALPDEQYF	TGTGCCACCAGCAGAGCCCTACCGGACGAGCAGTACTTC
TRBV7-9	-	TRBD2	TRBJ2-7	CASSAPGLLAREQYF	TGTGCCAGCAGCGCACCGGGACTATTAGCGAGGGAGCAGTACTTC
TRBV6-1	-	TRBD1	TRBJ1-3	CASRLTGEFGNTIYF	TGTGCCAGCCGTCTAACAGGGGAGTTTGGAAACACCATATATTTT
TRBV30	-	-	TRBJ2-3	CAWSIKGGQYF	TGTGCCTGGAGCATCAAGGGAGGCCAGTATTTT
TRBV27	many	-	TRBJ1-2	CASRPPSYGGGYTF	TGTGCCAGCAGACCCCCTTCCTATGGCGGTGGCTACACCTTC
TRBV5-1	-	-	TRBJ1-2	CASSLDPPYGYTF	TGCGCCAGCAGCCTAGACCCGCCGTATGGCTACACCTTC
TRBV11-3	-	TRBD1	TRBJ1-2	CASSKNRGLNYGYTF	TGTGCCAGCAGCAAAAACAGGGGGCTTAACTATGGCTACACCTTC
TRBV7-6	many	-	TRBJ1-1	CASSRSQVTEAFF	TGTGCCAGCAGCCGCTCACAGGTAACTGAAGCTTTCTTT
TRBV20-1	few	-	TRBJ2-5	CSAQGGVETQYF	TGCAGTGCCCAGGGTGGGGTAGAGACCCAGTACTTC
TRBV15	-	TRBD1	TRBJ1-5	CATSIVDRAGETQHF	TGTGCCACCAGCATAGTGGACAGGGCGGGGGAGACCCAGCATTTT
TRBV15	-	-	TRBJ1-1	CATSRAGTLTEAFF	TGTGCCACCAGCAGAGCAGGGACTCTCACTGAAGCTTTCTTT
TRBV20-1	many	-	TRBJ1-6	CSARDRKSSYNSPLHF	TGCAGTGCTAGAGATCGAAAGAGCTCCTATAATTCACCCCTCCACTTT
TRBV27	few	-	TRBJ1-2	CASSLGGVANYGYTF	TGTGCCAGCAGTTTGGGAGGGGTAGCTAACTATGGCTACACCTTC
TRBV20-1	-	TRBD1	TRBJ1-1	CSANGQGETEAFF	TGCAGTGCTAATGGACAGGGGGAGACTGAAGCTTTCTTT
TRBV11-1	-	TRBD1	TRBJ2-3	CASSLVGTGGTDTQYF	TGTGCCAGCAGCTTAGTGGGGACAGGGGGCACAGATACGCAGTATTTT
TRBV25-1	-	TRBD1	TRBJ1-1	CASSEGGTGRTEAFF	TGTGCCAGCAGTGAAGGAGGGACAGGGAGGACTGAAGCTTTCTTT
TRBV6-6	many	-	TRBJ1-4	CASSYSGLDDEKLFF	TGTGCCAGCAGTTACTCGGGACTCGACGATGAAAAACTGTTTTTT
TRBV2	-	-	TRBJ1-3	CASSGGHSGNTIYF	TGTGCCAGCAGTGGGGGACACTCTGGAAACACCATATATTTT
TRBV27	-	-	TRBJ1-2	CASSTQGHGYGYTF	TGTGCCAGCAGCACACAGGGTCATGGCTATGGCTACACCTTC
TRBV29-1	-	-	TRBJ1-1	CSVEVQVGTEAFF	TGCAGCGTTGAAGTACAGGTGGGCACTGAAGCTTTCTTT